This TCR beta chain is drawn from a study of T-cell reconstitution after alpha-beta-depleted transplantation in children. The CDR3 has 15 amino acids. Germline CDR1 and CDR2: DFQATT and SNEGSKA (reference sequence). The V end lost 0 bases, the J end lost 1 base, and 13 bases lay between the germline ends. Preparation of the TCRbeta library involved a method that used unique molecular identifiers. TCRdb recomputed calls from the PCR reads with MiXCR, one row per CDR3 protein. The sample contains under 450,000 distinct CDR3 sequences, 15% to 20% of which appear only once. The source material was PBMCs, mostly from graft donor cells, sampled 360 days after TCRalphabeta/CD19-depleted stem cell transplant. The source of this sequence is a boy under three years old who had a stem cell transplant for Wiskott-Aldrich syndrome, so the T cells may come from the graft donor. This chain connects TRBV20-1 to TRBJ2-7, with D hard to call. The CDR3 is CSARDVQKISYEQYF. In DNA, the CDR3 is TGCAGTGCTAGAGATGTACAGAAAATTTCCTACGAGCAGTACTTC.